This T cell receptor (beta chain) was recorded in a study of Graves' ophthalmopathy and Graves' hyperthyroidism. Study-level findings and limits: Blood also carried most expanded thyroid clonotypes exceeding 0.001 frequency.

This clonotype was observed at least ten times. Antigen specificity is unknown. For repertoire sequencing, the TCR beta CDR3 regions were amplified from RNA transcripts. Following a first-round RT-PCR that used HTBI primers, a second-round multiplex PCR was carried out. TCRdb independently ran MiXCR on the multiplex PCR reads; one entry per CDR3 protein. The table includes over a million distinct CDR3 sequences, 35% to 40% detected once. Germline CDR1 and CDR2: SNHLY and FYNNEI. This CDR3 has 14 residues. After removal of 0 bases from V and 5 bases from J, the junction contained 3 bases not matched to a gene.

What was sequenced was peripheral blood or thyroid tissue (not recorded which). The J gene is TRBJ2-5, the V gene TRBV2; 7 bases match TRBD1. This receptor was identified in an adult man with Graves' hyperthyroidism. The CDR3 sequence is CASSEAGTEETQYF. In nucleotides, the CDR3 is TGTGCCAGCAGTGAAGCCGGGACAGAGGAGACCCAGTACTTC.